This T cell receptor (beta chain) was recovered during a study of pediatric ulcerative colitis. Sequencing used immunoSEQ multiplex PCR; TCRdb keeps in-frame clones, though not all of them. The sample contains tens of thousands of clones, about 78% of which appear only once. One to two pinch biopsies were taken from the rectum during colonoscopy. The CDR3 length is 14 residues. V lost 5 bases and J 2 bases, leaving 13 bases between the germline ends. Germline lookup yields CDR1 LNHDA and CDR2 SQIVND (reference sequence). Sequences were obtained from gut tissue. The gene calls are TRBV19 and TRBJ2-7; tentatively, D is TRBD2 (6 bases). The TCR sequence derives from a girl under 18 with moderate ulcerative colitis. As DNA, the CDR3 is TGTGCCAGTAGTCCCGGGGGAGCACCCTACGAGCAGTACTTC. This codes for CASSPGGAPYEQYF.